The clone carrying this T cell receptor beta chain was seen a handful of times. Its target is not known. Terminally differentiated effector memory CD45RA+ cells were left out of the naive CD8 fraction, which was CD45RO-negative and positively selected for CCR7. The CDR3 length is 13 residues. Germline V CDR1 and CDR2: SEHNR, FQNEAQ (reference sequence). V gave up 4 bases and J gave up 4 bases, with 10 bases separating them. This record belongs to a study of shared clonotypes between healthy human individuals. Study overall: The study drew on a couple of women and a few men aged 18 to 49 as donors. Overall study results and limits: Blood alone was sampled, and tissue repertoires likely differ. Against clonotypes common to all four donors, non-shared ones had lower generation probabilities.

Source study methods: Filtering differed for immunoSEQ, which gave only junction sequences without quality scores. The method was immunoSEQ multiplex PCR; TCRdb's version includes in-frame clones alone and lacks a portion of them. V and J calls and clone size are given by that table; D and trimming were obtained from the DNA. The profile shows almost 700,000 clones, under 95% of them singletons. The receptor was derived from a young man in good health. The sequenced sample was naive CD8+ T cells sorted from blood. The chain combines TRBV7-9 with TRBJ1-1; D might be TRBD1 (5 bases). The CDR3 is CASSSEGLTEAFF. For the CDR3, the DNA is TGTGCCAGCAGCTCGGAGGGGCTCACTGAAGCTTTCTTT.